The entry below gives a single T cell receptor beta chain sequence along with its context. As yet, its antigen is unknown. Germline V gives CDR1 SEHNR, CDR2 FQNEAQ (reference sequence). The CDR3 is 13 residues long. The V gene lost 4 bases and the J gene lost 10 bases, with 13 bases spanning the gap. This entry comes from a study of naive and memory T cell subsets. Two oligonucleotides, mixed equimolar, formed the beta constant-region primer covering TRBC1 and TRBC2. Four rounds of PCR amplified the ligated cDNA using nested alpha and beta constant-region primers plus SP2. A 12-nucleotide UMI and the SP2 primer were added to the cDNA 3' end by oligonucleotide ligation. TCRdb independently ran MiXCR on the UMI-ligation and nested PCR reads; one entry per CDR3 protein. The profile covers over 130,000 distinct CDR3 sequences, with about 20% appearing a single time and more than 0.6% taken by the ten largest.

Study observations and caveats: Possibly reflecting memory cells re-expressing CD45RA, a few larger clonotypes occurred in naive repertoires, especially CD8. Over 85% of naive TCR sequences appeared only once, unlike memory subsets. Clonotypes here are unpaired alpha or beta chain sequences.

The sequencing input was naive CD8+ T cells from blood. The sequence was obtained from a human donor in good health. This sequence joins TRBV7-9 and TRBJ2-2, with unresolved D. As DNA, the CDR3 is TGTGCCAGCAGCTCCAATCCTGGGGAGGAGCTGTTTTTT. Protein: CASSSNPGEELFF.